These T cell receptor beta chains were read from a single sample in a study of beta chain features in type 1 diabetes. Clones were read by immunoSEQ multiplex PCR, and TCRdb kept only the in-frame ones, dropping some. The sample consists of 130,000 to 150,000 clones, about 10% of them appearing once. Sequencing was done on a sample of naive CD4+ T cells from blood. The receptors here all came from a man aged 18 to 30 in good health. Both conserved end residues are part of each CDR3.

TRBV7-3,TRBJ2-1,CASSRDSSSYNEQFF
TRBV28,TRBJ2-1,CASRSGTSRDEQFF
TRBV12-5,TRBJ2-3,CASGLLTGLSTDTQYF
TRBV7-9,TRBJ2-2,CASSSGTSGGPIAGELFF
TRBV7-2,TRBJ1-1,CASSLWWQAKADTEAFF
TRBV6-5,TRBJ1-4,CASSSGQTRTEKLFF
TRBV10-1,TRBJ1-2,CASSDSSNYGYTF
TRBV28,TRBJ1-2,CASSLDTGQYGYTF
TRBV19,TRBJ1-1,CASSARGGNTEAFF
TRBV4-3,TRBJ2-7,CASSQEDRGSEQYF
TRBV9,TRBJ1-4,CASSVSGGAATREKLFF
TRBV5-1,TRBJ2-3,CASSYELADRDTQYF
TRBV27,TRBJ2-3,CASSPLPGTDTQYF
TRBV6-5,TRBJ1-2,CASSLDRDWRYGYTF
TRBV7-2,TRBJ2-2,CASSKRLAGGQTGELFF
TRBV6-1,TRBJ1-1,CASSESGGWPEAFF
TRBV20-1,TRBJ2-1,CSAGGLNEQFF
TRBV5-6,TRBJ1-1,CASSPLARTGGSGTEAFF
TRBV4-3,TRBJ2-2,CASSQAGLAGGPTGELFF
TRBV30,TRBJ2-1,CAWKVAGGRDNEQFF
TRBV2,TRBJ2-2,CASGGQGSVTGELFF
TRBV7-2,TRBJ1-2,CASSLADIYGYTF
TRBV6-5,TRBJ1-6,CASSYSGVGNSPLHF
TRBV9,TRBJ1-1,CASSVVSGGVLSPNTEAFF
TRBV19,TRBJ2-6,CASRQTYSGANVLTF
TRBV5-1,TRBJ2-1,CASSFSSGGANEQFF
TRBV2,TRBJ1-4,CASSEIRSTNEKLFF
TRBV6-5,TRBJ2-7,CASSFQYEQYF
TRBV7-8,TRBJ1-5,CASSARPWTGGYQPQHF
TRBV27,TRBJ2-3,CASSSPSTDTQYF
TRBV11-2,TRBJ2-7,CASSFGQPLSSYEQYF
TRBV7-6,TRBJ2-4,CASSLAETAIQYF
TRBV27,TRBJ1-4,CASRDRGGYGEKLFF
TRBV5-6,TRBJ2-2,CASSFGTGGATGELFF
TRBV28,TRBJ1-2,CASSFRWGRGYGYTF
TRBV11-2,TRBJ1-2,CASSLELAGSGYTF
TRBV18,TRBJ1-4,CASSPKGAGTNEKLFF
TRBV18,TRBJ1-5,CASSLGQGGQPQHF
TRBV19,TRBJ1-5,CASRGGNQPQHF
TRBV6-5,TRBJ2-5,CASSYSQGDMETQYF
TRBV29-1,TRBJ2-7,CSVGGGQGDEQYF
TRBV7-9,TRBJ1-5,CASSNDRVVGPQHF
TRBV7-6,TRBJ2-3,CASSLGSGGPSTDTQYF
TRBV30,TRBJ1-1,CAWSVRGGRWTEAFF
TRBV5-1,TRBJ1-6,CASSALGLRSSYNSPLHF